The 15 T cell receptor beta chains below come from one sample, sequenced in a study of blood T cell repertoires in COVID-19. Repertoires were generated with immunoSEQ multiplex PCR, while TCRdb's copy carries only in-frame clones and drops some. Seen here are roughly 340,000 clones, roughly 90% observed once, and the top ten hold about 7%. The sequenced sample was peripheral blood. These receptors were obtained from a woman between 65 and 79 years old with COVID-19, enrolled during active disease.

CDR3 residues: CASSPPGHYEQYF. The CDR3 region has the DNA TGTGCCAGCAGCCCTCCGGGTCACTATGAGCAGTACTTC. The rearrangement links TRBV7-9 to TRBJ2-7, with no clear D. The CDR3 sequence is 13 residues long. CDR1 and CDR2 (germline): SEHNR, FQNEAQ (reference sequence). V was clipped by 5 bases and J by 7 bases, with 15 bases between them. The whole variable domain, filled in from reference TRBV7-9 and TRBJ2-7, reads DTGVSQNPRHKITKRGQNVTFRCDPISEHNRLYWYRQTLGQGPEFLTYFQNEAQLEKSRLLSDRFSAERPKGSFSTLEIQRTEQGDSAMYLCASSPPGHYEQYFGPGTRLTVT.

The chain carries TRBV3-1 (or the pseudogene TRBV3-2) and TRBJ2-2, with TRBD1 matching 7 bases. CDR3 length: 14 residues. CDR1 and CDR2 from the germline V gene are LGHDT and YNNKEL (reference sequence). Losses at the gene ends were 7 bases for V and 5 bases for J; bases not matched to a gene: 7. In DNA form, the CDR3 reads TGTGCCAGCACCCTCAGGGGGAATACCGGGGAGCTGTTTTTT. This sequence encodes CASTLRGNTGELFF.

With regard to this clone: This specimen includes other DNA sequences encoding the same CDR3. J is TRBJ1-2 and V is TRBV6-5, with TRBD1 matching over 11 bases. This CDR3 contains 15 residues. Trimming removed 5 bases from V and 1 base from J; junction bases left unmatched: 3. CDR1 MNHEY and CDR2 SVGAGI come from the germline V gene. CDR3 region: CASSPGTGGNYGYTF. The CDR3 coding sequence is TGTGCCAGCAGTCCCGGGACAGGGGGTAACTATGGCTACACCTTC.

The chain couples TRBV6-1 to TRBJ1-4, with D hard to call. This CDR3 has 15 residues. V was clipped by 1 base and J by 0 bases, with 6 bases between them. Per germline, CDR1 MNHNS and CDR2 SASEGT. CDR3 amino acids: CASSEGPATNEKLFF. CDR3 sequence (DNA): TGTGCCAGCAGTGAAGGGCCTGCAACTAATGAAAAACTGTTTTTT.

This chain connects TRBV3-1 (or the pseudogene TRBV3-2) to TRBJ1-2; tentatively, D is TRBD1 (5 bases). The CDR3 runs 13 residues. CDR1 LGHDT and CDR2 YNNKEL come from the germline V gene (reference sequence). V lost 1 base and J lost 8, with 11 bases in between. CDR3 sequence: CASSQARGGGYTF. In DNA, the CDR3 is TGTGCCAGCAGCCAAGCACGCGGGGGGGGCTACACCTTC.

This chain joins TRBV7-9 and TRBJ2-7; TRBD2 matches 7 bases. J was trimmed by 5 bases and V by 6 bases; bases with no gene match: 1. The CDR3 runs to 11 residues. CDR1 and CDR2 (germline): SEHNR, FQNEAQ (reference sequence). The CDR3 protein is CASRRGDEQYF. CDR3 sequence (DNA): TGTGCCAGCAGACGGGGGGACGAGCAGTACTTC.

The J gene is TRBJ2-3, the V gene TRBV9; 9 positions match TRBD2. The junction had 4 bases not matched to a gene; V was cut back by 1 base and J by 4 bases. The CDR3 runs to 15 residues. Germline values: CDR1 SGDLS, CDR2 YYNGEE. The CDR3, as DNA: TGTGCCAGCAGCGTATTTGGCGGGGGGGCAGATACGCAGTATTTT. Translated, it gives CASSVFGGGADTQYF.

Here the CDR3 reads CASSDSIRSSYNEQFF. DNA for the CDR3: TGTGCCAGCAGTGACTCTATCCGGAGCTCCTACAATGAGCAGTTCTTC. V and J are TRBV6-4 and TRBJ2-1; unclear D gene. V lost 0 bases, J lost 0 bases, and 9 bases lay in between. Germline assignment: CDR1 MRHNA and CDR2 SNTAGT. The CDR3 runs to 16 residues.

The rearrangement links TRBV10-1 to TRBJ2-7; 7 bases are a match to TRBD1. V lost 7 bases, J lost 0 bases, and 6 bases stayed unmatched. Per the germline V gene, CDR1 is WNHNN and CDR2 is SYGVQD (reference sequence). The CDR3 totals 14 residues. The CDR3 sequence: CASTDDRDSYEQYF. For the CDR3, the DNA is TGCGCCAGCACGGATGACAGGGACTCCTACGAGCAGTACTTC.

This chain links TRBV5-1 with TRBJ1-1, with 9 positions matching TRBD1. The germline CDR1 and CDR2 sequences are SGHRS and YFSETQ. The CDR3 is 16 residues long. J gave up 5 bases and V 4 bases, and 12 bases lay outside the gene matches. The CDR3 is CASSPTGQGSGTEAFF. CDR3 nucleotide sequence: TGCGCCAGCAGCCCCACGGGACAGGGAAGTGGGACTGAAGCTTTCTTT. The full variable domain, in which reference TRBV5-1 and TRBJ1-1 provide the parts outside the CDR3, is KAGVTQTPRYLIKTRGQQVTLSCSPISGHRSVSWYQQTPGQGLQFLFEYFSETQRNKGNFPGRFSGRQFSNSRSEMNVSTLELGDSALYLCASSPTGQGSGTEAFFGQGTRLTVV.

The chain is built from TRBV2 and TRBJ1-2, with D unresolved. This CDR3 region has 15 residues. CDR1 and CDR2 from the germline V gene are SNHLY and FYNNEI. Trimming took 2 bases from V and 0 from J, leaving 10 bases between them. CDR3 bases: TGTGCCAGCAGTGAACTAGGTGGTCCTAACTATGGCTACACCTTC. Residues: CASSELGGPNYGYTF.

This clone has just a few counts. The chain couples TRBV29-1 to TRBJ2-7; TRBD1 is a possible D gene (6 bases). Trimming shortened V by 7 bases and J by 5 bases, and 12 bases separated the two germline ends. This CDR3 has 11 residues. The germline gives CDR1 SQVTM, CDR2 ANQGSEA. CDR3 loop: CSARGVHEQYF. In DNA form, the CDR3 reads TGCAGCGCCAGGGGTGTCCACGAGCAGTACTTC.

The rearrangement links TRBV3-1 (or the pseudogene TRBV3-2) to TRBJ1-1; 8 positions agree with TRBD1. Trimming removed 3 bases from V and 11 bases from J; junction bases left unmatched: 8. Germline V gene sequence: CDR1 LGHDT, CDR2 YNNKEL (reference sequence). This CDR3 spans 13 amino acids. CDR3 loop: CASSQTGQGAAFF. As DNA, the CDR3 is TGTGCCAGCAGCCAGACCGGGCAGGGGGCTGCTTTCTTT.

The chain is built from TRBV28 and TRBJ2-7; possibly TRBD2 for D (7 bases). Trimming pared 8 bases from V and 4 bases from J, leaving 18 bases between. The germline V gene has CDR1 MDHEN and CDR2 SYDVKM. This CDR3 is built from 14 residues. CDR3 loop: CASGSPGGGYEQYF. The CDR3 region has the DNA TGTGCCAGCGGCTCGCCGGGGGGCGGTTACGAGCAGTACTTC. Variable domain in full (rest from reference TRBV28 and TRBJ2-7): DVKVTQSSRYLVKRTGEKVFLECVQDMDHENMFWYRQDPGLGLRLIYFSYDVKMKEKGDIPEGYSVSREKKERFSLILESASTNQTSMYLCASGSPGGGYEQYFGPGTRLTVT.

The J gene is TRBJ1-2, the V gene TRBV18; 7 bases align to TRBD1. The CDR3 extends over 15 amino acids. Germline loops: CDR1 KGHSH, CDR2 LQKENI. The ends lost 5 bases at V and 8 bases at J; junction bases unmatched: 14. CDR3 in DNA: TGTGCCAGCTCAACAACCGGGACAGACCTAGGGGGCTACACCTTC. Its translation: CASSTTGTDLGGYTF.